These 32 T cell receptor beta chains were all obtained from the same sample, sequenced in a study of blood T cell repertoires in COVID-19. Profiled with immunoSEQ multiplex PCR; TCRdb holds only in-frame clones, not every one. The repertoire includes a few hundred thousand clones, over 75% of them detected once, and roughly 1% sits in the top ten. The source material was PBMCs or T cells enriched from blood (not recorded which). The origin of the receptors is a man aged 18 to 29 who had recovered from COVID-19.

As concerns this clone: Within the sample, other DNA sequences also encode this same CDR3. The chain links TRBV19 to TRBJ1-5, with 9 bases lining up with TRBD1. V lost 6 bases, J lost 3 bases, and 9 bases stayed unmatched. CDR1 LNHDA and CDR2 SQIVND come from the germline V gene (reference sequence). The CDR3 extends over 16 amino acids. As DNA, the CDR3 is TGTGCCAGTAGCGCACCGGGACAGGGATTCAATCAGCCCCAGCATTTT. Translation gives CASSAPGQGFNQPQHF. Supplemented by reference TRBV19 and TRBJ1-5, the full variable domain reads DGGITQSPKYLFRKEGQNVTLSCEQNLNHDAMYWYRQDPGQGLRLIYYSQIVNDFQKGDIAEGYSVSREKKESFPLTVTSAQKNPTAFYLCASSAPGQGFNQPQHFGDGTRLSIL.

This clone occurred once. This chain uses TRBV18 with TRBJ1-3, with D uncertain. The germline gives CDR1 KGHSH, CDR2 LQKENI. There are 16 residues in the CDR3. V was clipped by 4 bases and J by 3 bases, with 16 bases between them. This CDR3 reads CASSLSTAGGGNTIYF. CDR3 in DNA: TGTGCCAGCTCACTGTCGACTGCCGGAGGTGGAAACACCATATATTTT.

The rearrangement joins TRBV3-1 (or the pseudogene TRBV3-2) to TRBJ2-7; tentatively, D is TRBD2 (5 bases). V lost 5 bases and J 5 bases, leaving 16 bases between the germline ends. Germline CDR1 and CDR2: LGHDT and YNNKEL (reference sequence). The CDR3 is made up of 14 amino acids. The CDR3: CASSSSTKSDEQYF. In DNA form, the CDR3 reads TGTGCCAGCAGCTCCTCGACTAAGAGTGACGAGCAGTACTTC.

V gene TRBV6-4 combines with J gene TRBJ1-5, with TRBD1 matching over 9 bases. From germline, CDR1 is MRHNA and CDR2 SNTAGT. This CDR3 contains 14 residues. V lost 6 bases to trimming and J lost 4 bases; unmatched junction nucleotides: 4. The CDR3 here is CASSGTGNNQPQHF. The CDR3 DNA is TGTGCCAGCAGCGGGACAGGGAATAATCAGCCCCAGCATTTT.

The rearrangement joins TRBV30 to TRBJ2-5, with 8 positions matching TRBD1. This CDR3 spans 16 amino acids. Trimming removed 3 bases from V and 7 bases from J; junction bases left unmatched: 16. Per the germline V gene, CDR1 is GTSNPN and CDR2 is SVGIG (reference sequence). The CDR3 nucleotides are TGTGCCTGGAGCGTCAGCGGCGCAGGGGGCGCCGGGACCCAGTACTTC. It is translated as CAWSVSGAGGAGTQYF.

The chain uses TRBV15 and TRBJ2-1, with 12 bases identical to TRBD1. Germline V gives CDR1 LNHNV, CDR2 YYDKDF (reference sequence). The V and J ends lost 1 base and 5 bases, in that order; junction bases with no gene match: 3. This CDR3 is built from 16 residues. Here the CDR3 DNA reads TGTGCCACCAGCAGAGTTCGGGACAGGGGGCACAATGAGCAGTTCTTC. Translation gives CATSRVRDRGHNEQFF.

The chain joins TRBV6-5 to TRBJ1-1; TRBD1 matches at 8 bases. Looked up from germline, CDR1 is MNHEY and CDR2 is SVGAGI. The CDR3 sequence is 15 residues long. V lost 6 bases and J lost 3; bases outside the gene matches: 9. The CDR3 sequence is CASRTGQGGDTEAFF. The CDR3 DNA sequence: TGTGCCAGCAGGACTGGACAGGGTGGGGACACTGAAGCTTTCTTT.

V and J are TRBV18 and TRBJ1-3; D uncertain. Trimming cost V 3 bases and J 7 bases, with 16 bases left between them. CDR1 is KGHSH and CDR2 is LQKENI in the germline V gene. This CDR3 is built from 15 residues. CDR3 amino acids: CASSPGEGQRNTIYF. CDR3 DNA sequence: TGTGCCAGCTCACCTGGGGAGGGCCAGCGGAACACCATATATTTT.

The CDR3 bases are TGTGCCAGCAGCTTAGTCAAGAGGGAGCGGGAGATGTACAATGAGCAGTTCTTC. This codes for CASSLVKREREMYNEQFF. The chain recombines TRBV7-9 with TRBJ2-1; 8 bases agree with TRBD2. The CDR3 is 18 amino acids. The germline V gene encodes CDR1 SEHNR and CDR2 FQNEAQ (reference sequence). V was pared by 1 base and J by 4 bases, with 12 bases of the junction left unmatched.

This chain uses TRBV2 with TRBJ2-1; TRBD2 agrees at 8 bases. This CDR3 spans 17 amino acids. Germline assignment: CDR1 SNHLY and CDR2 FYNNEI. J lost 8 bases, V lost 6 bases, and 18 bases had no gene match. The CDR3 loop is CASSPFRTSQMVDEQFF. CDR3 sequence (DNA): TGTGCCAGCAGCCCCTTTAGGACTAGCCAGATGGTCGATGAGCAGTTCTTC.

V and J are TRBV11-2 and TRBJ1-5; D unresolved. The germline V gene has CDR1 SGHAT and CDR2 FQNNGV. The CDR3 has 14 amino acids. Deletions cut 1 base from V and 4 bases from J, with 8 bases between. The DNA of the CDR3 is TGTGCCAGCAGCTTAGGCGGGGAAAATCAGCCCCAGCATTTT. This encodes CASSLGGENQPQHF.

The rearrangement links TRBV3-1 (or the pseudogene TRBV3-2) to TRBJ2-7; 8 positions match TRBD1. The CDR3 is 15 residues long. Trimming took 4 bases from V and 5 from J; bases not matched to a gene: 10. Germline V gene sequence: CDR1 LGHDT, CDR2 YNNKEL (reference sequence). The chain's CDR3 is CASSPFPTGENEQYF. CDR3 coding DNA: TGTGCCAGCAGCCCCTTCCCGACAGGGGAAAACGAGCAGTACTTC.

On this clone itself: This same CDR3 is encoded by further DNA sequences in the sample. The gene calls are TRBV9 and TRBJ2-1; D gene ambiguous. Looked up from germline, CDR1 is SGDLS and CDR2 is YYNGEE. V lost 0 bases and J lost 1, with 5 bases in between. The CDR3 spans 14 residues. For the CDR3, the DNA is TGTGCCAGCAGCGTAGACTCTTCCTACAATGAGCAGTTCTTC. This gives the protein CASSVDSSYNEQFF.

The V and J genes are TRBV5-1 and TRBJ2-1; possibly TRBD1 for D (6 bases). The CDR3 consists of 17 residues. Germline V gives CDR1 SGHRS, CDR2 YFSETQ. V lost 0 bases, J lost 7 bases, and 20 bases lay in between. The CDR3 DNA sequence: TGCGCCAGCAGCTTGGAGTTCGGGACGTTAGGGACAAATGAGCAGTTCTTC. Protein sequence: CASSLEFGTLGTNEQFF.

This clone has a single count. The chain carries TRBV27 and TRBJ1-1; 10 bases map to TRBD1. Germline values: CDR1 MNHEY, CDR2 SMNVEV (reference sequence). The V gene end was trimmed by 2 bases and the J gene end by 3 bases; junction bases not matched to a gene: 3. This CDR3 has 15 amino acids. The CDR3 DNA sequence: TGTGCCAGCAGTTTAAGGACAGGGGGGGACACTGAAGCTTTCTTT. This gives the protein CASSLRTGGDTEAFF.

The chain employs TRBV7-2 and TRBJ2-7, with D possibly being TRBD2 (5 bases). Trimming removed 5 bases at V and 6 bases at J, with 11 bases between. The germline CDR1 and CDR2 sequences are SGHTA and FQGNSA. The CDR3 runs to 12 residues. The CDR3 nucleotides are TGTGCCAGCAGCCGGACGGCGGGCGAGCAGTACTTC. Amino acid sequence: CASSRTAGEQYF.

CDR3 coding DNA: TGTGCCAGCAGTTTGAACAGGGGTGGACAGCCCCAGCATTTT. It codes for CASSLNRGGQPQHF. The J gene is TRBJ1-5, the V gene TRBV6-5; TRBD1 agrees at 7 bases. The ends lost 4 bases at V and 7 bases at J; junction bases unmatched: 7. Germline V gene lookup returns CDR1 MNHEY and CDR2 SVGAGI. The CDR3 is 14 amino acids.

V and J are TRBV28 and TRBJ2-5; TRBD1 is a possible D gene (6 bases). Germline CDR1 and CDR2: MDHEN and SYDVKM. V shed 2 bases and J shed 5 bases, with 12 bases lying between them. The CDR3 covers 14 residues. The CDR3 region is CASSLMPGVETQYF. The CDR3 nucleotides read TGTGCCAGCAGTTTAATGCCAGGGGTGGAGACCCAGTACTTC.

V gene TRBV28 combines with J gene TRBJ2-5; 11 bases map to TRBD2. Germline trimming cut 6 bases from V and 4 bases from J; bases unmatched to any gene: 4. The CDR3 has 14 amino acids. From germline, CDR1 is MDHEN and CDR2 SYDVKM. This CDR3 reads CASSPTSGRETQYF. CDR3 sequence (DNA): TGTGCCAGCAGCCCCACTAGCGGGAGAGAGACCCAGTACTTC.

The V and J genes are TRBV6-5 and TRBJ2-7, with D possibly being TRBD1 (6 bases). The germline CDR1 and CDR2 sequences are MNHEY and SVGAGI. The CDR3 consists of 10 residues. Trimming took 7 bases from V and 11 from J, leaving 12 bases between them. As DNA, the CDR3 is TGTGCCAGCACCTTAGAGGGGGAGTACTTC. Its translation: CASTLEGEYF.

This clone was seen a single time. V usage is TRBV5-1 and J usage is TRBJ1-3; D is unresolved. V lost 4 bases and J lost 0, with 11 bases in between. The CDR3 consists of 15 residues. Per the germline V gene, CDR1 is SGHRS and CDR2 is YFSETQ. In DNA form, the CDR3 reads TGCGCCAGCAGCCCGGGATCCGTCTCTGGAAACACCATATATTTT. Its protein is CASSPGSVSGNTIYF.

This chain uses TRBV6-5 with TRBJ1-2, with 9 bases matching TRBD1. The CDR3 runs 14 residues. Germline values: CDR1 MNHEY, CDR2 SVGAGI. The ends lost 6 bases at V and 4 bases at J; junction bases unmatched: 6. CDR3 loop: CASRPDRGIYGYTF. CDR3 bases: TGTGCCAGCAGACCCGACAGGGGGATCTATGGCTACACCTTC.

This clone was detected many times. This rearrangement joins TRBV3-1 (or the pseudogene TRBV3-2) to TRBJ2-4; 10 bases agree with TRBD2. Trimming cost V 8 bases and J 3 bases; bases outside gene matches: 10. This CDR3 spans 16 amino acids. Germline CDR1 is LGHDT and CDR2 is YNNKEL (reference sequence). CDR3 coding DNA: TGTGCCAGCTCCCAAGCGGGGGGGGTGGTCAAAAACATTCAGTACTTC. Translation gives CASSQAGGVVKNIQYF.

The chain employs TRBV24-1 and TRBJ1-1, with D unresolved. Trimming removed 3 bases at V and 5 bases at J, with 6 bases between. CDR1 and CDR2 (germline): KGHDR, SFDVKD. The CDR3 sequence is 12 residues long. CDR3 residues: CATSDRGTEAFF. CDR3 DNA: TGTGCCACCAGTGATCGGGGTACTGAAGCTTTCTTT.

CDR3 protein: CASSHSGRPSSYEQYF. CDR3 in DNA: TGTGCCAGTAGTCATAGCGGGAGGCCGAGCTCCTACGAGCAGTACTTC. The gene calls are TRBV19 and TRBJ2-7, with 10 bases identical to TRBD2. The CDR3 extends over 16 amino acids. CDR1 and CDR2 from the germline V gene are LNHDA and SQIVND (reference sequence). The V and J ends lost 5 bases and 0 bases, in that order; junction bases with no gene match: 7.

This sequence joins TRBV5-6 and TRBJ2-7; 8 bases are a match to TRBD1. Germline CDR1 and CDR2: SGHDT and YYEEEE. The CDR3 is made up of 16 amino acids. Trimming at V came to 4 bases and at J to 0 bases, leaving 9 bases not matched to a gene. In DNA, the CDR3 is TGTGCCAGCAGCCAGCCCCCGGGACAGGTCTCCTACGAGCAGTACTTC. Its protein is CASSQPPGQVSYEQYF.

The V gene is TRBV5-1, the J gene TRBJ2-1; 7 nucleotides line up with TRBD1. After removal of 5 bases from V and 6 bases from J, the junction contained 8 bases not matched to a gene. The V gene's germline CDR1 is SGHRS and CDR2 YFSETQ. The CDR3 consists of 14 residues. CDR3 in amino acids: CASSGQVGGNEQFF. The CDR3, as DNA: TGCGCCAGCAGTGGACAGGTAGGGGGCAATGAGCAGTTCTTC. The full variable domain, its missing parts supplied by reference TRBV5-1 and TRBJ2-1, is KAGVTQTPRYLIKTRGQQVTLSCSPISGHRSVSWYQQTPGQGLQFLFEYFSETQRNKGNFPGRFSGRQFSNSRSEMNVSTLELGDSALYLCASSGQVGGNEQFFGPGTRLTVL.

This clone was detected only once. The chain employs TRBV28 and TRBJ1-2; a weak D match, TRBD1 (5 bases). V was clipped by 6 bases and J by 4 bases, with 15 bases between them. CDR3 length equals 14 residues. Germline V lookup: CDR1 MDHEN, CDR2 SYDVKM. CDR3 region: CASSRWGQGYGYTF. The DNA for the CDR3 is TGTGCCAGCAGCCGATGGGGTCAGGGCTATGGCTACACCTTC.

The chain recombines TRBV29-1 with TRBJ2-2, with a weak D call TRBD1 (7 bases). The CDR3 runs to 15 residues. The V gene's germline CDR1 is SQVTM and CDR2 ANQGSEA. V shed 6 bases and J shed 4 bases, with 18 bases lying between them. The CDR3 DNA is TGCAGCGTGCGCCGACAGGGAGGTGTCACCGGGGAGCTGTTTTTT. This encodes CSVRRQGGVTGELFF.

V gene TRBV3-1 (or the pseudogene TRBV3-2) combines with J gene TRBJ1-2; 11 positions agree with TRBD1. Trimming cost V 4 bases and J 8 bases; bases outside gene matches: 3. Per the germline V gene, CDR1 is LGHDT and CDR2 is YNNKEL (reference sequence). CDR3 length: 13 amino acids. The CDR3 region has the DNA TGTGCCAGCAGCCGGGACAGGGGGGCGGGCTACACCTTC. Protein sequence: CASSRDRGAGYTF.

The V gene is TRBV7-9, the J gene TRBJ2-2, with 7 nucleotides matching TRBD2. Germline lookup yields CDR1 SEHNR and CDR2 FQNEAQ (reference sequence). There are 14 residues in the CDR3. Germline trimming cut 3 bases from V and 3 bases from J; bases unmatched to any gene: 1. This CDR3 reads CASSFGGYTGELFF. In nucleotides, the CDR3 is TGTGCCAGCAGCTTCGGGGGGTACACCGGGGAGCTGTTTTTT. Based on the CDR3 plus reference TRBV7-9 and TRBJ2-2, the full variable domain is DTGVSQNPRHKITKRGQNVTFRCDPISEHNRLYWYRQTLGQGPEFLTYFQNEAQLEKSRLLSDRFSAERPKGSFSTLEIQRTEQGDSAMYLCASSFGGYTGELFFGEGSRLTVL.

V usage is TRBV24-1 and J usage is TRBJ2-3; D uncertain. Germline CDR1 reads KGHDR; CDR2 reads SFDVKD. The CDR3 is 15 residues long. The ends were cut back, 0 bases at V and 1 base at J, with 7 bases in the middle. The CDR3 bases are TGTGCCACCAGTGATTTGCGAGTTGGCACAGATACGCAGTATTTT. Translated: CATSDLRVGTDTQYF.